The clone carrying this T cell receptor (beta chain) was counted a few times. Its matching antigen is unknown. The CDR3 consists of 14 residues. CDR1 SEHNR and CDR2 FQNEAQ come from the germline V gene (reference sequence). The trim removed 2 bases at V and 3 bases at J, leaving 2 bases unmatched. Sequencing used immunoSEQ multiplex PCR; TCRdb keeps in-frame clones, though not all of them. The sample carries about 130,000 clones, around 90% recorded once. This specimen belongs to a study of T cell responses to AZD1222 COVID-19 vaccine. General study points: White British people made up most donors, females outnumbered males, and clonal diversity was possibly underestimated.

This chain joins TRBV7-9 and TRBJ2-7; 9 bases line up with TRBD2. This clonotype originated in an adult in good health. The sequencing here drew on peripheral blood, taken on day 0 of AZD1222 vaccination. CDR3 residues: CASSLPSGVYEQYF. In nucleotides, the CDR3 is TGTGCCAGCAGCTTACCTAGCGGGGTCTACGAGCAGTACTTC. The full variable domain, with the rest looked up from reference TRBV7-9 and TRBJ2-7, is DTGVSQNPRHKITKRGQNVTFRCDPISEHNRLYWYRQTLGQGPEFLTYFQNEAQLEKSRLLSDRFSAERPKGSFSTLEIQRTEQGDSAMYLCASSLPSGVYEQYFGPGTRLTVT.